These 24 T cell receptor beta chains share one sample of origin, sequenced in a study of blood T cell dynamics during melanoma immunotherapy. The time point here: pre-treatment baseline. The repertoire was sequenced with immunoSEQ multiplex PCR; TCRdb's copy has only in-frame clones and lacks some. Among several thousand clones, around nine tenths were seen once, and the ten largest hold 17%. The source was blood, collected from a patient treated with checkpoint blockade. The source is a human donor with melanoma.

This clone was recorded once. The chain links TRBV15 to TRBJ1-5; 8 nucleotides line up with TRBD1. The CDR3 is 17 residues long. V was pared by 3 bases and J by 2 bases, with 9 bases of the junction left unmatched. The V gene's germline CDR1 is LNHNV and CDR2 YYDKDF (reference sequence). CDR3 sequence (DNA): TGTGCCACCAGCAGGAATCCAGGGGGCTGGGGCAATCAGCCCCAGCATTTT. Its protein product is CATSRNPGGWGNQPQHF. Together with reference TRBV15 and TRBJ1-5, the CDR3 gives the full variable domain: DAMVIQNPRYQVTQFGKPVTLSCSQTLNHNVMYWYQQKSSQAPKLLFHYYDKDFNNEADTPDNFQSRRPNTSFCFLDIRSPGLGDTAMYLCATSRNPGGWGNQPQHFGDGTRLSIL.

The chain links TRBV5-1 to TRBJ2-1; D not resolved. CDR1 is SGHRS, CDR2 YFSETQ, per germline. V lost 0 bases to trimming and J lost 0 bases, with 4 bases between them. The CDR3 is 14 residues long. CDR3 sequence: CASSLEDSYNEQFF. CDR3 sequence (DNA): TGCGCCAGCAGCTTGGAAGACTCCTACAATGAGCAGTTCTTC.

The chain has TRBV5-6 and TRBJ1-4; perhaps TRBD1 as D (5 bases). CDR1 and CDR2 (germline): SGHDT, YYEEEE. Trimming removed 0 bases at V and 11 bases at J, with 11 bases between. This CDR3 contains 13 residues. Here the CDR3 reads CASSLEGQRKLFF. The CDR3 nucleotides read TGTGCCAGCAGCTTGGAGGGGCAAAGGAAACTGTTTTTT.

The rearrangement uses TRBV18 and TRBJ1-5; D possibly corresponds to TRBD1 (6 bases). V was trimmed by 5 bases and J by 7 bases, leaving 12 bases between them. Germline CDR1 reads KGHSH; CDR2 reads LQKENI. The CDR3 spans 13 residues. CDR3 protein: CASSKGGVQPQHF. The CDR3 DNA reads TGTGCCAGCTCAAAGGGGGGCGTCCAGCCCCAGCATTTT.

This clone was detected only once. The chain links TRBV6-5 to TRBJ1-4; 10 nucleotides agree with TRBD1. V trimming: 2 bases; J trimming: 7 bases; junction bases outside the gene matches: 4. CDR3 size: 15 residues. From germline, CDR1 is MNHEY and CDR2 SVGAGI. The CDR3: CASSYRTGGREKLFF. As DNA, the CDR3 is TGTGCCAGCAGTTACCGGACAGGGGGGCGTGAAAAACTGTTTTTT.

The chain recombines TRBV5-5 with TRBJ2-2, with D uncertain. The CDR3 consists of 17 residues. Germline CDR1 SGHKS, CDR2 YYEKEE (reference sequence). The V and J ends lost 2 bases and 4 bases respectively, with 18 bases between them. CDR3 nucleotide sequence: TGTGCCAGCAGCTTAGGAGAACACCTCATGGTCACCGGGGAGCTGTTTTTT. Protein sequence: CASSLGEHLMVTGELFF.

J is TRBJ2-6 and V is TRBV6-5; no clear D. The V gene's germline CDR1 is MNHEY and CDR2 SVGAGI. V was shortened by 0 bases and J by 4 bases, with 7 bases between the two germline ends. The CDR3 is made up of 15 amino acids. CDR3 nucleotide sequence: TGTGCCAGCAGTTACTCGGGGTCAGGGGCCAACGTCCTGACTTTC. Its protein is CASSYSGSGANVLTF.

The chain links TRBV28 to TRBJ2-7, with D uncertain. Per germline, CDR1 MDHEN and CDR2 SYDVKM. This CDR3 has 11 residues. V was cut by 6 bases and J by 6 bases, with 9 bases left in between. CDR3 DNA sequence: TGTGCCAGCAGGGGCCTGGTCGAGCAGTACTTC. It encodes CASRGLVEQYF.

V and J are TRBV29-1 and TRBJ2-1; D unclear. The germline CDR1 and CDR2 sequences are SQVTM and ANQGSEA. This CDR3 is 12 amino acids long. The germline V and J ends were trimmed by 8 bases and 10 bases, with 18 bases remaining between them. CDR3 region: CSLLSGVGEQFF. The CDR3 DNA reads TGCAGCCTCCTCTCTGGGGTAGGGGAGCAGTTCTTC.

In its sample, this clone was seen once. The chain combines TRBV7-2 with TRBJ2-3; D is unresolved. The ends were cut back, 0 bases at V and 2 bases at J, with 9 bases in the middle. CDR1 and CDR2 from the germline V gene are SGHTA and FQGNSA. CDR3 size: 15 residues. CDR3 nucleotides: TGTGCCAGCAGCTTAGCTTTTTCCCCCACAGATACGCAGTATTTT. Residues: CASSLAFSPTDTQYF.

The chain has TRBV19 and TRBJ1-1, with D unclear. CDR1 is LNHDA, CDR2 SQIVND, per germline (reference sequence). The CDR3 sequence is 14 residues long. V was shortened by 3 bases and J by 4 bases, with 12 bases between the two germline ends. This CDR3 is CASSMGGIATEAFF. The CDR3 DNA follows: TGTGCCAGTAGTATGGGAGGGATCGCCACTGAAGCTTTCTTT.

The rearrangement uses TRBV5-1 and TRBJ1-1; tentatively, D is TRBD1 (6 bases). Germline V gene sequence: CDR1 SGHRS, CDR2 YFSETQ. The CDR3 length is 13 residues. Trimming pared 0 bases from V and 8 bases from J, leaving 11 bases between. CDR3 nucleotides: TGCGCCAGCAGCTTGGGACCAGGGGACGAAGCTTTCTTT. This gives the protein CASSLGPGDEAFF.

The chain uses TRBV7-9 and TRBJ1-2; D is unclear. This CDR3 is 12 amino acids long. CDR1 is SEHNR and CDR2 is FQNEAQ in the germline V gene (reference sequence). The ends were cut back, 3 bases at V and 1 base at J, with 3 bases in the middle. In DNA form, the CDR3 reads TGTGCCAGCAGCTTTGTTAACTATGGCTACACCTTC. This sequence encodes CASSFVNYGYTF.

This clone has only one observation. The V call is TRBV27, the J call TRBJ1-4, with D perhaps TRBD1 (5 bases). With 7 bases removed from V and 4 bases from J, the gap between germline ends came to 13 bases. The length of the CDR3 is 14 residues. Germline CDR1 is MNHEY and CDR2 is SMNVEV (reference sequence). The CDR3 sequence is CASNRGGNNEKLFF. CDR3 coding DNA: TGTGCCAGCAACCGTGGGGGGAATAATGAAAAACTGTTTTTT.

This clone was seen only a few times. The V gene is TRBV30, the J gene TRBJ1-5; unclear D gene. V lost 0 bases and J lost 2, with 5 bases in between. The CDR3 contains 13 residues. The germline gives CDR1 GTSNPN, CDR2 SVGIG (reference sequence). In DNA form, the CDR3 reads TGTGCCTGGAGTGTAACAGGCAATCAGCCCCAGCATTTT. As protein: CAWSVTGNQPQHF.

J is TRBJ2-7 and V is TRBV14; 12 nucleotides match TRBD2. V shed 3 bases, J shed 4 bases, and the junction held 7 bases outside the gene matches. This CDR3 region has 16 residues. Germline values: CDR1 SGHDN, CDR2 FVKESK. CDR3 nucleotides: TGTGCCAGCAGCCACAACGGACTAGCGGGATTGTACGAGCAGTACTTC. As protein: CASSHNGLAGLYEQYF.

The V call is TRBV11-3, the J call TRBJ2-5; no definite D call. Germline CDR1 reads SGHNT; CDR2 reads YENEEA. V was trimmed by 6 bases and J by 5 bases, leaving 13 bases between them. The CDR3 length is 13 residues. CDR3 in amino acids: CASSHWDSETQYF. DNA of the CDR3: TGTGCCAGCAGTCATTGGGATTCGGAGACCCAGTACTTC.

This clone was counted between two and nine times. The J gene is TRBJ1-1, the V gene TRBV19; D is possibly TRBD1 (5 bases). The V gene lost 1 base and the J gene lost 4 bases, with 19 bases spanning the gap. CDR1 and CDR2 from the germline V gene are LNHDA and SQIVND (reference sequence). The CDR3 extends over 17 amino acids. The CDR3 DNA reads TGTGCCAGTAGTATAGTCATGGCAAGTGCAGGGAGCACTGAAGCTTTCTTT. As protein: CASSIVMASAGSTEAFF.

V is TRBV7-9 and J is TRBJ2-5; no definite D call. CDR3 length: 15 residues. Germline values: CDR1 SEHNR, CDR2 FQNEAQ (reference sequence). Trimming shortened V by 2 bases and J by 5 bases, and 15 bases separated the two germline ends. DNA of the CDR3: TGTGCCAGCAGCTTATTTATCACAGTCCGCGAGACCCAGTACTTC. Amino acids: CASSLFITVRETQYF.

This chain joins TRBV11-3 and TRBJ2-1; TRBD2 agrees at 7 bases. The junction had 5 bases not matched to a gene; V was cut back by 1 base and J by 2 bases. The CDR3 is 16 residues long. Germline CDR1 reads SGHNT; CDR2 reads YENEEA. The CDR3 nucleotides are TGTGCCAGCAGCTTAGGGTTCCTAGCGGCCTACAATGAGCAGTTCTTC. Translation gives CASSLGFLAAYNEQFF.

The chain joins TRBV10-3 to TRBJ2-3; D remains ambiguous. CDR3 length equals 12 residues. CDR1 is ENHRY and CDR2 is SYGVKD in the germline V gene. V dropped 7 bases and J dropped 2 bases, with 7 bases sitting between them. CDR3: CAINDLTDTQYF. CDR3 DNA sequence: TGTGCCATCAACGACCTCACAGATACGCAGTATTTT.

The rearrangement uses TRBV7-2 and TRBJ2-2, with D perhaps given as TRBD1 or TRBD2 (5 bases each). With 3 bases removed from V and 0 bases from J, the gap between germline ends came to 8 bases. Germline V gene data show CDR1 as SGHTA and CDR2 as FQGNSA. This CDR3 has 15 residues. The CDR3 DNA reads TGTGCCAGCAGCTTCGGGACGCCGAACACCGGGGAGCTGTTTTTT. Protein: CASSFGTPNTGELFF.

The V and J genes are TRBV27 and TRBJ2-7; tentative D call: TRBD2 (5 bases). Trimming stripped 4 bases from V and 0 bases from J, with 13 bases between. CDR1 is MNHEY and CDR2 is SMNVEV in the germline V gene (reference sequence). The CDR3 extends over 15 amino acids. CDR3 nucleotides: TGTGCCAGCAGTTCGACCGGCGGAGGCTCCTACGAGCAGTACTTC. Encoded protein: CASSSTGGGSYEQYF.

J is TRBJ2-5 and V is TRBV6-1; weak D call: TRBD1 (6 bases). The ends were cut back, 0 bases at V and 4 bases at J, with 9 bases in the middle. CDR1 MNHNS and CDR2 SASEGT come from the germline V gene. The CDR3 contains 14 residues. CDR3 nucleotide sequence: TGTGCCAGCAGTGAAGCCTGGGGGCGAGAGACCCAGTACTTC. Residues: CASSEAWGRETQYF.